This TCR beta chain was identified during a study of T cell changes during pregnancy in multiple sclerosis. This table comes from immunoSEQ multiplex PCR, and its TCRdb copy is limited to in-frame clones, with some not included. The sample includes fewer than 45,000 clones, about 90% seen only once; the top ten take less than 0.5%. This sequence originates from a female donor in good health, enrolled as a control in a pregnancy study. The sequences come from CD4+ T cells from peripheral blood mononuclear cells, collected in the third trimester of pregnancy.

CDR3 DNA sequence: TGTGCCTCCCCCCCCAGGCGAATCACTGAAGCTTTCTTT. Translation: CASPPRRITEAFF. The rearrangement joins TRBV6-5 to TRBJ1-1; D is uncertain. The V end lost 11 bases, the J end lost 4 bases, and 17 bases lay between the germline ends. Germline CDR1 is MNHEY and CDR2 is SVGAGI. The CDR3 has 13 amino acids.